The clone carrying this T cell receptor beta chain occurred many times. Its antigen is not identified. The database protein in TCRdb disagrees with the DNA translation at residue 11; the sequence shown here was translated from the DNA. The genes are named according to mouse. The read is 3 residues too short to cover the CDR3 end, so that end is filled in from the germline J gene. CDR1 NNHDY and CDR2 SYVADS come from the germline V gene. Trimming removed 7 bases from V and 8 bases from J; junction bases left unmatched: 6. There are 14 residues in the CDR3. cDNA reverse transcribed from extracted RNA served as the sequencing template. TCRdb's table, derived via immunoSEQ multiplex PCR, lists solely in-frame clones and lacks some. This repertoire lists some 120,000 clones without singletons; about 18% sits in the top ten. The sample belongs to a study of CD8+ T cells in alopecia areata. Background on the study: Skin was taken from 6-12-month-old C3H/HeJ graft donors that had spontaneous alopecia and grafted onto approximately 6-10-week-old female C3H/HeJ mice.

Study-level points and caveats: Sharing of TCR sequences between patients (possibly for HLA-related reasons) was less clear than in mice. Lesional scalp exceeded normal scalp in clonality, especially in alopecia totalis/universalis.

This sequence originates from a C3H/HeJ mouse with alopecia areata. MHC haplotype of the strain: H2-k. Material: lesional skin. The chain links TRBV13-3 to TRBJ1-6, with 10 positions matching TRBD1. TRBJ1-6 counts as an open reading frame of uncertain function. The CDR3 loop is CASVGTGEDSPLYF. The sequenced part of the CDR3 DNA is TGTGCCAGCGTGGGGACAGGGGAGGATTCGCCC.